Reported below is one T cell receptor beta chain. Assay used: immunoSEQ multiplex PCR; TCRdb lists only in-frame clones, some missing. The sample includes 70,000 to 95,000 clones, around 84% of them seen just once. The data were obtained in a study of radiotherapy plus CTLA-4 blockade in lung cancer. This CDR3 comprises 12 residues. V was cut by 0 bases and J by 4 bases, with 4 bases left in between. Germline assignment: CDR1 LNHNV and CDR2 YYDKDF (reference sequence). The TCR comes from a human donor with non-small cell lung cancer that progressed on radiotherapy plus ipilimumab. The chain joins TRBV15 to TRBJ2-7, with D unresolved. The sample was peripheral blood, taken from a patient treated with radiotherapy plus ipilimumab. The CDR3 DNA reads as TGTGCCACCAGCAGAGATTCGTACGAGCAGTACTTC. Translating gives CATSRDSYEQYF.